The 19 T cell receptor beta chains below were found in one sample sequenced in a study of early T cells in non-severe SARS-CoV-2 infection. TCRdb processed the 5' RACE reads anew with MiXCR; each CDR3 protein has one entry. Among around 29,000 distinct CDR3 sequences listed, 5.3% were seen once. Sequencing was done on a sample of whole blood. Source of these receptors: an adult who was a healthcare worker with PCR-confirmed SARS-CoV-2 infection or an uninfected control (not recorded which).

This clonotype appeared many times. The V and J genes are TRBV7-6 and TRBJ2-2, with 7 bases lining up with TRBD2. Germline loops: CDR1 SGHVS, CDR2 FNYEAQ. Trimming took 4 bases from V and 7 from J; bases not matched to a gene: 15. The CDR3 is 17 residues long. The CDR3 region has the DNA TGTGCCAGCAGCTCACCATCCTCAACTAGCGCGGGCGGGGAGCTGTTTTTT. Protein sequence: CASSSPSSTSAGGELFF.

This clonotype occurred many times. This sequence joins TRBV20-1 and TRBJ2-5, with TRBD2 matching over 12 bases. Germline lookup yields CDR1 DFQATT and CDR2 SNEGSKA (reference sequence). The V and J ends lost 3 bases and 2 bases, in that order; junction bases with no gene match: 7. The CDR3 runs to 16 residues. The CDR3 DNA reads as TGCAGTGCTAGGCCTCTAGCGGGAGGGGGACAAGAGACCCAGTACTTC. It yields the protein CSARPLAGGGQETQYF.

At least ten counts were recorded for this clonotype. The V gene is TRBV6-2 or TRBV6-3, the J gene TRBJ1-5; D possibly corresponds to TRBD1 (6 bases). V gave up 8 bases and J gave up 3 bases, with 26 bases separating them. Germline V CDR1 and CDR2: MNHEY, SVGEGT. The CDR3 is 18 residues long. The CDR3 reads CASSVLLLRTVNNQPQHF. The CDR3, as DNA: TGTGCCAGCTCCGTACTTCTTCTAAGGACAGTCAACAATCAGCCCCAGCATTTT.

This clonotype was detected ten times or more. V and J are TRBV7-2 and TRBJ2-7; tentative D call: TRBD1 (6 bases). Deletions cut 4 bases from V and 3 bases from J, with 16 bases between. The CDR3 has 15 amino acids. CDR1 is SGHTA and CDR2 is FQGNSA in the germline V gene. CDR3 nucleotides: TGTGCCAGCAGCTCAAACTTGGGACACCTCTACGAGCAGTACTTC. This encodes CASSSNLGHLYEQYF. The full variable domain, in which reference TRBV7-2 and TRBJ2-7 provide the parts outside the CDR3, is GAGVSQSPSNKVTEKGKDVELRCDPISGHTALYWYRQSLGQGLEFLIYFQGNSAPDKSGLPSDRFSAERTGGSVSTLTIQRTQQEDSAVYLCASSSNLGHLYEQYFGPGTRLTVT.

This clonotype was observed a handful of times. V is TRBV28 and J is TRBJ2-7; 10 bases are shared with TRBD1. The CDR3 loop spans 16 amino acids. The V gene's germline CDR1 is MDHEN and CDR2 SYDVKM. The trim removed 2 bases at V and 4 bases at J, leaving 8 bases unmatched. The CDR3 nucleotides read TGTGCCAGCAGTTTACCTCAGGGACAGGGGAAATACGAGCAGTACTTC. Its translation: CASSLPQGQGKYEQYF.

This clonotype was recorded a few times. The rearrangement uses TRBV3-1 and TRBJ1-2, with 7 nucleotides matching TRBD1. V lost 0 bases and J lost 6; bases outside the gene matches: 7. The CDR3 covers 15 residues. The V gene's germline CDR1 is LGHDT and CDR2 YNNKEL (reference sequence). The CDR3 sequence is CASSQDRGGGDGYTF. The CDR3 bases are TGTGCCAGCAGCCAAGATCGAGGAGGGGGCGATGGCTACACCTTC.

At least ten counts were recorded for this clonotype. The chain has TRBV30 and TRBJ1-2; no reliable D call. Germline V gene lookup returns CDR1 GTSNPN and CDR2 SVGIG (reference sequence). Trimming took off 7 bases at V and 2 bases at J, with 11 bases between the two ends. The CDR3 is made up of 12 amino acids. DNA for the CDR3: TGTGCCTCCGAAGGAGGGAACTATGGCTACACCTTC. Amino acids: CASEGGNYGYTF.

The CDR3 region is CASSQLAGGPYEQYF. As DNA, the CDR3 is TGCGCCAGCAGCCAACTAGCGGGAGGGCCCTACGAGCAGTACTTC. This chain uses TRBV4-1 with TRBJ2-7, with TRBD2 identical over 12 bases. The germline V gene has CDR1 MGHRA and CDR2 YSYEKL. V lost 2 bases and J lost 2; bases outside the gene matches: 1. CDR3 length: 15 amino acids.

This clonotype was found many times. CDR3: CASRRQWDTEAFF. Here the CDR3 DNA reads TGTGCCAGCAGACGACAGTGGGACACTGAAGCTTTCTTT. The chain is built from TRBV7-3 and TRBJ1-1; tentatively, D is TRBD1 (5 bases). V dropped 6 bases and J dropped 3 bases, with 11 bases sitting between them. Germline V lookup: CDR1 SGHTA, CDR2 FQGTGA. This CDR3 comprises 13 residues.

This clonotype was counted ten times or more. The chain joins TRBV29-1 to TRBJ2-5; a weak D match, TRBD2 (5 bases). Germline-derived CDR1 and CDR2 are SQVTM and ANQGSEA. Trimming stripped 4 bases from V and 2 bases from J, with 8 bases between. The CDR3 consists of 12 residues. CDR3 coding DNA: TGCAGCGTTGTAGCGACTCAAGAGACCCAGTACTTC. As protein: CSVVATQETQYF.

The table lists this clonotype with many counts. V gene TRBV20-1 combines with J gene TRBJ1-2, with no clear D. V lost 5 bases and J lost 3, with 10 bases in between. From germline, CDR1 is DFQATT and CDR2 SNEGSKA (reference sequence). The CDR3 has 12 residues. The CDR3 here is CSASRADYGYTF. CDR3 DNA: TGCAGTGCTTCCCGGGCCGACTATGGCTACACCTTC.

This clonotype has just a few counts. The chain combines TRBV7-9 with TRBJ2-7, with TRBD2 matching 10 bases. J lost 4 bases, V lost 5 bases, and 5 bases had no gene match. In germline, CDR1 is SEHNR, CDR2 FQNEAQ (reference sequence). The CDR3 consists of 14 residues. CDR3 nucleotides: TGTGCCAGCAGCGCTAGCGGGAGTCTTTACGAGCAGTACTTC. It translates to CASSASGSLYEQYF.

In its sample, this clonotype was seen many times. CDR3 in amino acids: CSARDTSGRFYNEQFF. The CDR3, as DNA: TGCAGTGCTAGAGATACTAGCGGGAGGTTCTACAATGAGCAGTTCTTC. The chain is built from TRBV20-1 and TRBJ2-1; 12 nucleotides align to TRBD2. Germline trimming cut 0 bases from V and 3 bases from J; bases unmatched to any gene: 3. Germline CDR1 is DFQATT and CDR2 is SNEGSKA (reference sequence). The CDR3 consists of 16 residues.

This clonotype appeared many times. The gene calls are TRBV27 and TRBJ2-7; 7 nucleotides align to TRBD2. Germline-derived CDR1 and CDR2 are MNHEY and SMNVEV (reference sequence). The CDR3 runs to 12 residues. V dropped 6 bases and J dropped 6; count of bases not matched to a gene: 5. The CDR3 DNA is TGTGCCAGCAGAATTCCGGGGGGCGAGCAGTACTTC. Translation: CASRIPGGEQYF.

This clonotype was counted many times. This CDR3 is CASSLGLAPTYEQYF. CDR3 nucleotides: TGTGCCAGCAGTCTCGGACTAGCGCCCACCTACGAGCAGTACTTC. The J gene is TRBJ2-7, the V gene TRBV11-3; 9 bases fit TRBD2. This CDR3 contains 15 residues. Trimming cost V 6 bases and J 2 bases; bases outside gene matches: 8. The germline V gene has CDR1 SGHNT and CDR2 YENEEA.

This clonotype was seen a few times. The chain employs TRBV6-6 and TRBJ1-1, with D unresolved. V was cut by 2 bases and J by 6 bases, with 10 bases left in between. The CDR3 loop spans 13 amino acids. The V gene's germline CDR1 is MNHNY and CDR2 SVGAGI (reference sequence). The CDR3 nucleotides read TGTGCCAGCAGTTACGTCCCGGCAGCTGAAGCTTTCTTT. Its protein is CASSYVPAAEAFF.

This clonotype was seen at least ten times. This CDR3 is CASSPRADFYGYTF. CDR3 in DNA: TGTGCCAGCAGCCCGAGGGCGGACTTCTATGGCTACACCTTC. This chain uses TRBV7-8 with TRBJ1-2; D remains ambiguous. Germline assignment: CDR1 SGHVS and CDR2 FQNEAQ. The CDR3 loop spans 14 amino acids. V was shortened by 5 bases and J by 4 bases, with 14 bases between the two germline ends. Full variable domain (rest looked up from reference TRBV7-8 and TRBJ1-2): GAGVSQSPRYKVAKRGQDVALRCDPISGHVSLFWYQQALGQGPEFLTYFQNEAQLDKSGLPSDRFFAERPEGSVSTLKIQRTQQEDSAVYLCASSPRADFYGYTFGSGTRLTVV.

This clonotype was seen at least ten times. The J gene is TRBJ2-1, the V gene TRBV7-9; 9 positions agree with TRBD1. This CDR3 region has 14 residues. The J segment lost 5 bases and the V segment lost 5 bases, leaving 4 bases of the junction unmatched. Germline loops: CDR1 SEHNR, CDR2 FQNEAQ (reference sequence). In DNA, the CDR3 is TGTGCCAGCAGCCCTTGGACAGGGGACAATGAGCAGTTCTTC. Its protein is CASSPWTGDNEQFF.

This clonotype was seen repeatedly, ten times or more. The V and J genes are TRBV7-2 and TRBJ2-1; the match to TRBD2 covers 8 bases. Germline CDR1 is SGHTA and CDR2 is FQGNSA. J gave up 4 bases and V 2 bases, and 1 base lay outside the gene matches. The CDR3 sequence is 14 residues long. Here the CDR3 reads CASSLRGRYNEQFF. DNA for the CDR3: TGTGCCAGCAGCTTACGCGGGAGGTACAATGAGCAGTTCTTC.